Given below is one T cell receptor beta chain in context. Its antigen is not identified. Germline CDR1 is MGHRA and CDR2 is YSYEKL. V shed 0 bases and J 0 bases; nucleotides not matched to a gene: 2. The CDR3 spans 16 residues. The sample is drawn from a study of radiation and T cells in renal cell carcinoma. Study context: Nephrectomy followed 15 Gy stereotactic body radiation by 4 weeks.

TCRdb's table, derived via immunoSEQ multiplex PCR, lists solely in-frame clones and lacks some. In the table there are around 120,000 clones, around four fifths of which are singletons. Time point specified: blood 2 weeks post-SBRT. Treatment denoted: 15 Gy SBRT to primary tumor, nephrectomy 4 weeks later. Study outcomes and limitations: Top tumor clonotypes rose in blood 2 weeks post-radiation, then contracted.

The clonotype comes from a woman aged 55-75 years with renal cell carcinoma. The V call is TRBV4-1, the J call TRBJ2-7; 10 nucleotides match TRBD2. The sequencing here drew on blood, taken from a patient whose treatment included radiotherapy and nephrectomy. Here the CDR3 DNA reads TGCGCCAGCAGCCAAGAAACTAGCGGGACCTCCTACGAGCAGTACTTC. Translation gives CASSQETSGTSYEQYF.